Shown below are 12 T cell receptor beta chains from a single sample sequenced in a study of cytomegalovirus exposure and HLA in healthy donors. 60 Vbeta and 13 Jbeta primers were used in PCR. Only in-frame clones appear in the TCRdb table, and some are missing; sequencing was by immunoSEQ multiplex PCR. This table has around 160,000 clones, around three quarters appearing once. The sequencing sample was made of PBMCs. The receptors derive from a middle-aged man in good health and CMV-seropositive.

The genes are TRBV5-1 and TRBJ2-7, with D possibly TRBD1 on 6 matching bases. V was trimmed by 4 bases and J by 1 base, leaving 9 bases between them. The CDR3 contains 13 residues. Germline values: CDR1 SGHRS, CDR2 YFSETQ. DNA for the CDR3: TGCGCCAGCAGCCCTACAGGGTCCTACGAGCAGTACTTC. It translates to CASSPTGSYEQYF.

The rearrangement joins TRBV4-2 to TRBJ2-1; 8 bases line up with TRBD2. J was trimmed by 8 bases and V by 3 bases; bases with no gene match: 12. The CDR3 is made up of 16 amino acids. The V gene's germline CDR1 is LGHNA and CDR2 YNFKEQ. This CDR3 reads CASSQGPREGVYEQFF. The CDR3, as DNA: TGTGCCAGCAGCCAGGGGCCCCGGGAGGGGGTCTATGAGCAGTTCTTC.

V and J are TRBV19 and TRBJ2-6; TRBD1 matches 12 bases. This CDR3 is 18 amino acids long. Germline V gene data show CDR1 as LNHDA and CDR2 as SQIVND (reference sequence). J was trimmed by 0 bases and V by 7 bases; bases with no gene match: 7. This CDR3 reads CASIGDRGLVSGANVLTF. The CDR3 bases are TGTGCCAGTATTGGGGACAGGGGGCTCGTCTCTGGGGCCAACGTCCTGACTTTC.

This rearrangement joins TRBV27 to TRBJ1-2; 9 bases fit TRBD1. Germline trimming cut 0 bases from V and 0 bases from J; bases unmatched to any gene: 11. Looked up from germline, CDR1 is MNHEY and CDR2 is SMNVEV (reference sequence). The length of the CDR3 is 19 residues. DNA of the CDR3: TGTGCCAGCAGTTTATCGGGATCCGGGACAGGGATGCCTAACTATGGCTACACCTTC. This gives the protein CASSLSGSGTGMPNYGYTF.

In this sample, this clone turned up once. The chain joins TRBV30 to TRBJ1-2, with a weak D call TRBD1 (6 bases). This CDR3 comprises 13 residues. CDR1 and CDR2 from the germline V gene are GTSNPN and SVGIG (reference sequence). The germline V and J ends were trimmed by 7 bases and 0 bases, with 12 bases remaining between them. The CDR3 loop is CALKWDTNYGYTF. CDR3 sequence (DNA): TGTGCCTTAAAATGGGACACTAACTATGGCTACACCTTC.

This chain uses TRBV19 with TRBJ2-6; the match to TRBD2 covers 14 bases. This CDR3 region has 20 residues. The junction had 11 bases not matched to a gene; V was cut back by 5 bases and J by 2 bases. Germline V gene data show CDR1 as LNHDA and CDR2 as SQIVND (reference sequence). CDR3 protein: CASSPRLAGGPITGANVLTF. CDR3 nucleotides: TGTGCCAGTAGTCCGAGACTAGCGGGAGGGCCTATCACTGGGGCCAACGTCCTGACTTTC.

This chain links TRBV5-6 with TRBJ1-5; the D gene is possibly TRBD1 (5 bases). The CDR3 contains 14 residues. From germline, CDR1 is SGHDT and CDR2 YYEEEE. Deletions cut 1 base from V and 2 bases from J, with 7 bases between. DNA for the CDR3: TGTGCCAGCAGCTTGTTGACAGGCAATCAGCCCCAGCATTTT. Translated: CASSLLTGNQPQHF. Full variable domain (missing parts from reference TRBV5-6 and TRBJ1-5): DAGVTQSPTHLIKTRGQQVTLRCSPKSGHDTVSWYQQALGQGPQFIFQYYEEEERQRGNFPDRFSGHQFPNYSSELNVNALLLGDSALYLCASSLLTGNQPQHFGDGTRLSIL.

CDR3 sequence: CASSLSQNYGYTF. In DNA form, the CDR3 reads TGCGCCAGCAGCTTGTCACAGAACTATGGCTACACCTTC. This sequence joins TRBV5-1 and TRBJ1-2, with D unresolved. V lost 1 base to trimming and J lost 2 bases, with 6 bases between them. Germline assignment: CDR1 SGHRS and CDR2 YFSETQ. This CDR3 spans 13 amino acids.

The chain joins TRBV14 to TRBJ1-1, with D perhaps TRBD1 (5 bases). The CDR3 runs 16 residues. Trimming stripped 4 bases from V and 3 bases from J, with 18 bases between. The germline V gene has CDR1 SGHDN and CDR2 FVKESK. The CDR3 loop is CASSRPGRGLYTEAFF. DNA of the CDR3: TGTGCCAGCAGCCGGCCAGGGAGGGGCCTGTACACTGAAGCTTTCTTT. Full variable domain (missing parts from reference TRBV14 and TRBJ1-1): EAGVTQFPSHSVIEKGQTVTLRCDPISGHDNLYWYRRVMGKEIKFLLHFVKESKQDESGMPNNRFLAERTGGTYSTLKVQPAELEDSGVYFCASSRPGRGLYTEAFFGQGTRLTVV.

The chain uses TRBV5-4 and TRBJ2-2, with 7 nucleotides matching TRBD2. The CDR3 runs 16 residues. V lost 0 bases to trimming and J lost 1 base; unmatched junction nucleotides: 3. The germline CDR1 and CDR2 sequences are SGHNT and YYREEE (reference sequence). The CDR3 spells CASSLGLAENTGELFF. Here the CDR3 DNA reads TGTGCCAGCAGCTTGGGGCTAGCGGAGAACACCGGGGAGCTGTTTTTT.

The chain carries TRBV6-4 and TRBJ2-1; 7 positions agree with TRBD2. Germline values: CDR1 MRHNA, CDR2 SNTAGT. Trimming at V came to 3 bases and at J to 6 bases, leaving 2 bases not matched to a gene. This CDR3 contains 13 residues. In DNA form, the CDR3 reads TGTGCCAGCAGTGAAGAGCGGGGCAATGAGCAGTTCTTC. Translation gives CASSEERGNEQFF.

The J gene is TRBJ1-2, the V gene TRBV10-3; tentative D call: TRBD1 (6 bases). Between the trimmed V and J ends, which lost 3 bases and 7 bases, there was a span of 12 bases. The CDR3 is 13 residues long. Germline CDR1 reads ENHRY; CDR2 reads SYGVKD. This CDR3 is CAISDSDRPGYTF. The CDR3, as DNA: TGTGCCATCAGTGACTCCGACAGGCCTGGCTACACCTTC.